Sequencing of this T cell receptor beta chain was carried out in a study of blood T cell repertoires in COVID-19. Study at large: There were acute and convalescent COVID-19 samples, and they came from the United States, Italy and Spain. The cDNA or gDNA used as material had been derived from T cells, B-cell-depleted T cells, or PBMCs.

Germline CDR1 is DFQATT and CDR2 is SNEGSKA (reference sequence). The CDR3 contains 12 residues. The V end was cut by 3 bases, the J end by 4 bases, with 6 bases between. Original data processing: Nucleated cell number was recorded as an estimate derived from reference gene primer amplification. TCRdb's copy holds only in-frame clones and misses some; the assay was immunoSEQ multiplex PCR. That table furnishes V, J and clone size, whereas the DNA furnished D and trimming. Of around 80,000 clones in the sample, about 90% were seen once. The chain links TRBV20-1 to TRBJ1-4; D uncertain. The TCR sequence derives from an elderly woman with acute or convalescent COVID-19. Sample: peripheral blood. CDR3 in amino acids: CSASALNEKLFF. Here the CDR3 DNA reads TGCAGTGCTAGTGCCCTTAATGAAAAACTGTTTTTT.